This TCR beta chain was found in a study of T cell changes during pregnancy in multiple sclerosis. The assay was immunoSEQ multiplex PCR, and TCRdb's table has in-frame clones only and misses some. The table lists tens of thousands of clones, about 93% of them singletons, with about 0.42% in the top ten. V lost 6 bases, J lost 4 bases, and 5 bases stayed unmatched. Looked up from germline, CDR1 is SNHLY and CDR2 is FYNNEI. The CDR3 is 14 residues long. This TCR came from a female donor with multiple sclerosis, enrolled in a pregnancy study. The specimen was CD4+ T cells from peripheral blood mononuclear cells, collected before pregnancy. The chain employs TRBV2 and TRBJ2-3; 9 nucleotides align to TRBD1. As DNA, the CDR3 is TGTGCCAGCAGCCGGGACAGGGCCCCAGATACGCAGTATTTT. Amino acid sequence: CASSRDRAPDTQYF.